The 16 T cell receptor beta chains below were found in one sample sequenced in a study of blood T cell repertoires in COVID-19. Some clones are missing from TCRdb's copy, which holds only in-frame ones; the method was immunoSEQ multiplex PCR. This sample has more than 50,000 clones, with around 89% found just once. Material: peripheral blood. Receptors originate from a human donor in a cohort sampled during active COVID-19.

The CDR3 protein is CASSLYQGDTEAFF. The DNA for the CDR3 is TGTGCCAGCAGCTTATACCAGGGGGACACTGAAGCTTTCTTT. The genes are TRBV11-2 and TRBJ1-1; TRBD1 matches at 7 bases. This CDR3 is 14 amino acids long. Germline V lookup: CDR1 SGHAT, CDR2 FQNNGV. V lost 2 bases, J lost 3 bases, and 3 bases stayed unmatched.

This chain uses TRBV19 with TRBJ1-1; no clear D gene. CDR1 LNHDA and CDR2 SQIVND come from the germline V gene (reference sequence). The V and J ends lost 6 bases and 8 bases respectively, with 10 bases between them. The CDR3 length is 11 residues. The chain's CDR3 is CASRMAGEAFF. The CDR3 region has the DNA TGTGCCAGTAGAATGGCGGGAGAAGCTTTCTTT.

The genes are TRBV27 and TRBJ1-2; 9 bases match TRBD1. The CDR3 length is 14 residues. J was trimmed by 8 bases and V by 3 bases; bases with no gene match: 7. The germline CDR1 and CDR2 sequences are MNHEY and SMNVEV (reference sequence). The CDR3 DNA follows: TGTGCCAGCAGTTTCGGAGGACAGGGGTGGGGCTACACCTTC. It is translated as CASSFGGQGWGYTF.

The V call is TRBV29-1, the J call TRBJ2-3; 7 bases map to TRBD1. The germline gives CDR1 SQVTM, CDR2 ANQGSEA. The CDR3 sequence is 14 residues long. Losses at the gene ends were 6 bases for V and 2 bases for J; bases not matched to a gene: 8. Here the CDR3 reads CSVLQGWDTDTQYF. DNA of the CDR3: TGCAGCGTCCTACAGGGGTGGGACACAGATACGCAGTATTTT.

The CDR3 spells CASGLAGELEQYF. CDR3 sequence (DNA): TGTGCCAGCGGGCTAGCGGGAGAGCTCGAGCAGTACTTC. The chain uses TRBV5-6 and TRBJ2-7; 10 bases map to TRBD2. The CDR3 consists of 13 residues. Germline trimming cut 7 bases from V and 6 bases from J; bases unmatched to any gene: 7. Germline-derived CDR1 and CDR2 are SGHDT and YYEEEE.

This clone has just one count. As DNA, the CDR3 is TGTGCCAGTAGTATTCGGACAGCCGACGAGCAGTACTTC. It specifies CASSIRTADEQYF. The rearrangement links TRBV19 to TRBJ2-7, with TRBD1 as a possible D gene (6 bases). Germline V gives CDR1 LNHDA, CDR2 SQIVND (reference sequence). This CDR3 has 13 residues. V lost 3 bases to trimming and J lost 5 bases, with 11 bases between them. Supplemented by reference TRBV19 and TRBJ2-7, the full variable domain reads DGGITQSPKYLFRKEGQNVTLSCEQNLNHDAMYWYRQDPGQGLRLIYYSQIVNDFQKGDIAEGYSVSREKKESFPLTVTSAQKNPTAFYLCASSIRTADEQYFGPGTRLTVT.

The CDR3 DNA reads as TGTGCCAGCAGTTACGCCCAGGACTCCTACGAGCAGTACTTC. Translating it yields CASSYAQDSYEQYF. The chain uses TRBV6-5 and TRBJ2-7; D remains unclear. V was shortened by 2 bases and J by 0 bases, with 8 bases between the two germline ends. Germline assignment: CDR1 MNHEY and CDR2 SVGAGI. This CDR3 is built from 14 residues.

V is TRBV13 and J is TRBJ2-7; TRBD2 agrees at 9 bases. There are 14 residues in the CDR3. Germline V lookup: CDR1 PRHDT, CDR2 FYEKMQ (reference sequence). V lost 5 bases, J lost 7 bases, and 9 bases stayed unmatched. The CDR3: CASSGGRAVGEQYF. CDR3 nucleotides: TGTGCCAGCAGCGGCGGGAGGGCCGTCGGAGAGCAGTACTTC.

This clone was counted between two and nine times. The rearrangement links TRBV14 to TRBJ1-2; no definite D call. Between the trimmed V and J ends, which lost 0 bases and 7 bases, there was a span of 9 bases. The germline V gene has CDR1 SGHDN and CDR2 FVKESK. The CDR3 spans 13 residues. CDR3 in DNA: TGTGCCAGCAGCCAAGATTCGGGGTTTGGCTACACCTTC. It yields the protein CASSQDSGFGYTF. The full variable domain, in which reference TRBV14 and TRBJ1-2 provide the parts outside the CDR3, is EAGVTQFPSHSVIEKGQTVTLRCDPISGHDNLYWYRRVMGKEIKFLLHFVKESKQDESGMPNNRFLAERTGGTYSTLKVQPAELEDSGVYFCASSQDSGFGYTFGSGTRLTVV.

The chain's CDR3 is CASSNPGTGGASYNEQFF. The CDR3 DNA reads as TGTGCCAGCAGCAATCCTGGGACAGGGGGCGCCTCCTACAATGAGCAGTTCTTC. The V gene is TRBV6-2 or TRBV6-3, the J gene TRBJ2-1; 12 bases are a match to TRBD1. In germline, CDR1 is MNHEY, CDR2 SVGEGT. This CDR3 has 18 amino acids. V lost 6 bases, J lost 0 bases, and 9 bases stayed unmatched.

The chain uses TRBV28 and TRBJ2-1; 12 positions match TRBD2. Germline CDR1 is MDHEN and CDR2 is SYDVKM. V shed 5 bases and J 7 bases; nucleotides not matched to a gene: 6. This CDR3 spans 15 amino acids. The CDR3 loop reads CASSRGLAGQNEQFF. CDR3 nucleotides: TGTGCCAGCAGTCGGGGACTAGCGGGTCAAAATGAGCAGTTCTTC. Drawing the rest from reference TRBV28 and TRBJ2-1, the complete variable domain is DVKVTQSSRYLVKRTGEKVFLECVQDMDHENMFWYRQDPGLGLRLIYFSYDVKMKEKGDIPEGYSVSREKKERFSLILESASTNQTSMYLCASSRGLAGQNEQFFGPGTRLTVL.

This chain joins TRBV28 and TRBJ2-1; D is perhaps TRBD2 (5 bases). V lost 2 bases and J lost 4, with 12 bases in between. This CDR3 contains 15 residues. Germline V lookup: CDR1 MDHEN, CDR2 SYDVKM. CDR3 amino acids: CASSLPVTRYNEQFF. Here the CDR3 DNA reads TGTGCCAGCAGTTTACCGGTAACTAGATACAATGAGCAGTTCTTC.

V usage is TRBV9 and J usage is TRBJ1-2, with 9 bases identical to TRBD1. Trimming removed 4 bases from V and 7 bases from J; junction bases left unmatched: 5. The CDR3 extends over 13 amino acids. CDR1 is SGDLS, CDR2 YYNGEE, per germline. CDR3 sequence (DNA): TGTGCCAGCAGCTCCGGGACAGGGACTGGCTACACCTTC. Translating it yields CASSSGTGTGYTF.

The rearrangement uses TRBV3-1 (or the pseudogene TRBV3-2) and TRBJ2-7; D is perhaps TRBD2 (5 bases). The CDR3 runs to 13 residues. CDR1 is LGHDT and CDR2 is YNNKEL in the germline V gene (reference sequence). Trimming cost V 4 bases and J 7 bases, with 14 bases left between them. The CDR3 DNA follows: TGTGCCAGCAGCCCCCTCGGCGAGGGAGAGCAGTACTTC. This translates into CASSPLGEGEQYF.

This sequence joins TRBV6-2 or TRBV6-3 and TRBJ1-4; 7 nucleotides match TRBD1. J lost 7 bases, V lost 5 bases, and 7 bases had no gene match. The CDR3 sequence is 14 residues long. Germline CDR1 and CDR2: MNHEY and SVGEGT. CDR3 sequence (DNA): TGTGCCAGCAGTAACCACCGACAGGGTGAAAAACTGTTTTTT. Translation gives CASSNHRQGEKLFF.

The CDR3 is CASSQDRNQPQHF. The CDR3 nucleotides read TGTGCCAGCAGCCAAGACAGAAATCAGCCCCAGCATTTT. The chain employs TRBV3-1 (or the pseudogene TRBV3-2) and TRBJ1-5; D unclear. Germline V gene data show CDR1 as LGHDT and CDR2 as YNNKEL (reference sequence). CDR3 length: 13 amino acids. Trimming took 0 bases from V and 4 from J, leaving 4 bases between them.